One sample yielded the 30 T cell receptor beta chains listed below, sequenced in a study of CD8 T cells in ankylosing spondylitis. TCRdb reprocessed the 5' RACE reads with MiXCR, giving one entry per CDR3 protein. Seen here are around 150,000 distinct CDR3 sequences, under 45% observed once, and the top ten hold nearly 15%. The specimen sequenced was synovial fluid, either unsorted or a sorted T cell fraction (not recorded which). The source of these receptors is a male donor with ankylosing spondylitis.

The chain has TRBV30 and TRBJ1-1; 10 nucleotides agree with TRBD1. This CDR3 spans 13 amino acids. Germline V gene lookup returns CDR1 GTSNPN and CDR2 SVGIG (reference sequence). J gave up 8 bases and V 2 bases, and 5 bases lay outside the gene matches. The CDR3 region has the DNA TGTGCCTGGAGTCCCGGGACAGGGGACGAAGCTTTCTTT. Its translation: CAWSPGTGDEAFF.

This clonotype has more than one count but fewer than ten. The chain has TRBV10-2 and TRBJ2-7, with D perhaps matching TRBD1 (6 bases). Trimming stripped 4 bases from V and 6 bases from J, with 22 bases between. The germline gives CDR1 WSHSY, CDR2 SAAADI. This CDR3 has 16 residues. The CDR3 sequence is CASSGKEEDSLSEQYF. The CDR3 DNA is TGCGCCAGCAGTGGGAAGGAGGAGGACAGCCTGAGCGAGCAGTACTTC.

This clonotype was seen many times. The rearrangement links TRBV4-1 to TRBJ2-1; tentative D call: TRBD1 (6 bases). This CDR3 region has 17 residues. Germline loops: CDR1 MGHRA, CDR2 YSYEKL. Deletions cut 0 bases from V and 1 base from J, with 13 bases between. The CDR3 nucleotides are TGCGCCAGCAGCCAAGAAAGGGGGTCCACATCCTACAATGAGCAGTTCTTC. Translated: CASSQERGSTSYNEQFF.

There are a few counts of this clonotype. The V and J genes are TRBV6-4 and TRBJ2-3; no reliable D call. V lost 3 bases, J lost 2 bases, and 15 bases lay in between. The CDR3 runs 16 residues. The germline V gene has CDR1 MRHNA and CDR2 SNTAGT. CDR3 bases: TGTGCCAGCAGTGATAGCCCAGATTTACCCACAGATACGCAGTATTTT. Its protein is CASSDSPDLPTDTQYF.

This clonotype was seen more than once but under ten times. J is TRBJ2-3 and V is TRBV4-3; no reliable D call. Looked up from germline, CDR1 is LGHNA and CDR2 is YSLEER. The CDR3 extends over 18 amino acids. The ends were cut back, 0 bases at V and 2 bases at J, with 18 bases in the middle. The CDR3 nucleotides read TGCGCCAGCAGCCAAGACAGTAACTCCATCCTTCCCACAGATACGCAGTATTTT. This encodes CASSQDSNSILPTDTQYF.

There are a few counts of this clonotype. The chain is built from TRBV5-1 and TRBJ2-5; 7 positions match TRBD1. V was pared by 4 bases and J by 3 bases, with 12 bases of the junction left unmatched. Germline-derived CDR1 and CDR2 are SGHRS and YFSETQ. The CDR3 is made up of 16 amino acids. This CDR3 is CASSLTRDSTKETQYF. Written as DNA, the CDR3 is TGCGCCAGCAGCCTAACCCGGGACAGCACTAAAGAGACCCAGTACTTC. Filled out from reference TRBV5-1 and TRBJ2-5, the complete variable domain reads KAGVTQTPRYLIKTRGQQVTLSCSPISGHRSVSWYQQTPGQGLQFLFEYFSETQRNKGNFPGRFSGRQFSNSRSEMNVSTLELGDSALYLCASSLTRDSTKETQYFGPGTRLLVL.

The chain combines TRBV7-9 with TRBJ1-2; TRBD1 matches at 8 bases. The CDR3 is 15 residues long. V dropped 5 bases and J dropped 5; count of bases not matched to a gene: 10. CDR1 and CDR2 (germline): SEHNR, FQNEAQ (reference sequence). CDR3 sequence (DNA): TGTGCCAGCAGCGCCCGGGACAGGAGTCCTTATGGCTACACCTTC. Encoded protein: CASSARDRSPYGYTF.

This chain uses TRBV7-7 with TRBJ2-2; 7 bases are shared with TRBD1. J gave up 5 bases and V 1 base, and 1 base lay outside the gene matches. Germline V gives CDR1 SSHAT, CDR2 FNYEAQ (reference sequence). The CDR3 consists of 14 residues. The CDR3 region is CASSLGQGTGELFF. CDR3 sequence (DNA): TGTGCCAGCAGCTTAGGACAGGGAACCGGGGAGCTGTTTTTT.

The V and J genes are TRBV15 and TRBJ2-1; the D is unclear. V lost 11 bases, J lost 2 bases, and 16 bases lay in between. Germline V gene lookup returns CDR1 LNHNV and CDR2 YYDKDF (reference sequence). This CDR3 has 14 amino acids. CDR3 protein: CARRVPRPYNEQFF. DNA for the CDR3: TGTGCCCGCAGAGTGCCCCGGCCCTACAATGAGCAGTTCTTC.

V is TRBV5-6 and J is TRBJ2-7, with D possibly TRBD2 on 5 matching bases. Germline values: CDR1 SGHDT, CDR2 YYEEEE. This CDR3 comprises 14 residues. Trimming took 5 bases from V and 0 from J, leaving 12 bases between them. For the CDR3, the DNA is TGTGCCAGCAGTTATGGACTGTCCTCCTACGAGCAGTACTTC. It codes for CASSYGLSSYEQYF.

There are many counts of this clonotype. The V and J genes are TRBV27 and TRBJ2-1; TRBD2 matches 11 bases. V dropped 6 bases and J dropped 6; count of bases not matched to a gene: 4. Germline values: CDR1 MNHEY, CDR2 SMNVEV (reference sequence). The CDR3 is made up of 14 amino acids. The CDR3: CASSLLAGGNEQFF. Here the CDR3 DNA reads TGTGCCAGCAGCCTCCTAGCGGGGGGCAATGAGCAGTTCTTC.

This chain joins TRBV12-5 and TRBJ2-1; 10 nucleotides line up with TRBD2. The CDR3 has 15 amino acids. Unmatched junction bases numbered 8, after V lost 2 bases and J lost 10 bases. CDR1 is LGHNT and CDR2 is FRNRAP in the germline V gene. The CDR3 loop is CASGLRASGSGEQFF. CDR3 in DNA: TGTGCTAGTGGTTTGAGGGCTAGCGGGAGTGGGGAGCAGTTCTTC.

J is TRBJ1-2 and V is TRBV7-9, with 7 bases fitting TRBD1. The CDR3 spans 15 residues. Germline CDR1 SEHNR, CDR2 FQNEAQ (reference sequence). Trimming took 5 bases from V and 4 from J; bases not matched to a gene: 10. CDR3 sequence reads: CASSISDRMPYGYTF. The CDR3 DNA reads as TGTGCCAGCAGCATATCGGACAGGATGCCCTATGGCTACACCTTC.

The CDR3 reads CASSHTALPGTGPDTQYF. CDR3 DNA: TGTGCCAGCAGTCATACAGCCCTCCCCGGGACAGGACCAGATACGCAGTATTTT. V is TRBV6-1 and J is TRBJ2-3; 8 nucleotides agree with TRBD1. V trimming: 5 bases; J trimming: 4 bases; junction bases outside the gene matches: 17. The CDR3 is 18 amino acids. Germline values: CDR1 MNHNS, CDR2 SASEGT.

This chain uses TRBV12-3 or TRBV12-4 with TRBJ2-2; no reliable D call. Between the trimmed V and J ends, which lost 1 base and 0 bases, there was a span of 3 bases. This CDR3 is built from 14 residues. The DNA of the CDR3 is TGTGCCAGCAGTTTAGGGGCGAACACCGGGGAGCTGTTTTTT. Its translation: CASSLGANTGELFF.

The rearrangement uses TRBV14 and TRBJ2-1; D might be TRBD2 (6 bases). Germline V gene sequence: CDR1 SGHDN, CDR2 FVKESK. V was clipped by 1 base and J by 5 bases, with 9 bases between them. This CDR3 is 14 amino acids long. The CDR3 protein is CASSQGGDNNEQFF. CDR3 DNA sequence: TGTGCCAGCAGCCAAGGCGGGGATAACAATGAGCAGTTCTTC. The full variable domain, rest sourced from reference TRBV14 and TRBJ2-1, is EAGVTQFPSHSVIEKGQTVTLRCDPISGHDNLYWYRRVMGKEIKFLLHFVKESKQDESGMPNNRFLAERTGGTYSTLKVQPAELEDSGVYFCASSQGGDNNEQFFGPGTRLTVL.

The chain employs TRBV27 and TRBJ2-3; D ambiguous. The CDR3 runs to 14 residues. The germline CDR1 and CDR2 sequences are MNHEY and SMNVEV (reference sequence). The V gene lost 2 bases and the J gene lost 6 bases, with 12 bases spanning the gap. The CDR3 DNA is TGTGCCAGCAGTTTAGGGCCCAACCCCGATACGCAGTATTTT. Translating gives CASSLGPNPDTQYF.

In its sample, this clonotype is medium-sized (0.01 to 0.1%). The chain recombines TRBV12-3 or TRBV12-4 with TRBJ2-3; tentative D call: TRBD1 (5 bases). This CDR3 contains 13 residues. Trimming shortened V by 1 base and J by 6 bases, and 8 bases separated the two germline ends. This CDR3 reads CASSLDNRDTQYF. The CDR3 DNA follows: TGTGCCAGCAGTTTAGATAACAGGGATACGCAGTATTTT.

V gene TRBV4-3 combines with J gene TRBJ2-3, with a tentative D call TRBD1 (5 bases). Trimming left V 1 base short and J 2 bases short, with 13 bases between. Germline V gives CDR1 LGHNA, CDR2 YSLEER. The CDR3 is made up of 16 amino acids. The CDR3: CASSQVVQGNTDTQYF. CDR3 bases: TGCGCCAGCAGCCAAGTCGTCCAGGGTAACACAGATACGCAGTATTTT.

This rearrangement joins TRBV5-1 to TRBJ1-2, with a tentative D call TRBD1 (6 bases). This CDR3 contains 14 residues. The germline V and J ends were trimmed by 3 bases and 7 bases, with 16 bases remaining between them. Germline V gene sequence: CDR1 SGHRS, CDR2 YFSETQ. The CDR3 loop reads CASSSPNRVLGYTF. CDR3 in DNA: TGCGCCAGCAGCTCACCAAACAGGGTTCTTGGCTACACCTTC. The entire variable domain, with the rest obtained from reference TRBV5-1 and TRBJ1-2, is as follows: KAGVTQTPRYLIKTRGQQVTLSCSPISGHRSVSWYQQTPGQGLQFLFEYFSETQRNKGNFPGRFSGRQFSNSRSEMNVSTLELGDSALYLCASSSPNRVLGYTFGSGTRLTVV.

This clonotype was found once. The rearrangement links TRBV25-1 to TRBJ1-3; D uncertain. With 1 base removed from V and 0 bases from J, the gap between germline ends came to 16 bases. This CDR3 has 18 residues. Germline CDR1 is MGHDK and CDR2 is SYGVNS. The CDR3 reads CASSELTGRYPSGNTIYF. In DNA, the CDR3 is TGTGCCAGCAGTGAATTGACTGGCAGATACCCCTCTGGAAACACCATATATTTT. Together with reference TRBV25-1 and TRBJ1-3, the CDR3 gives the full variable domain: EADIYQTPRYLVIGTGKKITLECSQTMGHDKMYWYQQDPGMELHLIHYSYGVNSTEKGDLSSESTVSRIRTEHFPLTLESARPSHTSQYLCASSELTGRYPSGNTIYFGEGSWLTVV.

J is TRBJ2-7 and V is TRBV10-3; perhaps D is TRBD1 or TRBD2 (5 bases each). Trimming left V 6 bases short and J 2 bases short, with 14 bases between. The CDR3 sequence is 14 residues long. Germline-derived CDR1 and CDR2 are ENHRY and SYGVKD. CDR3 sequence: CAIRDRDVAYEQYF. CDR3 coding DNA: TGTGCCATCAGGGACCGGGACGTTGCCTACGAGCAGTACTTC.

V is TRBV20-1 and J is TRBJ1-2, with D possibly being TRBD1 (6 bases). The CDR3 runs 13 residues. Germline CDR1 reads DFQATT; CDR2 reads SNEGSKA (reference sequence). The CDR3 nucleotides are TGCAGGAATTCGGGACACTCTAACTATGGCTACACCTTC. Translating it yields CRNSGHSNYGYTF.

This clonotype was recorded at least ten times. The V and J genes are TRBV4-3 and TRBJ2-7; perhaps TRBD2 as D (5 bases). The CDR3 consists of 13 residues. V was trimmed by 0 bases and J by 5 bases, leaving 8 bases between them. Germline V gene lookup returns CDR1 LGHNA and CDR2 YSLEER. The CDR3 spells CASSQEEGNEQYF. DNA for the CDR3: TGCGCCAGCAGCCAAGAAGAGGGAAACGAGCAGTACTTC.

This clonotype came up many times. The chain couples TRBV28 to TRBJ2-2; D is unresolved. The V end lost 5 bases, the J end lost 6 bases, and 13 bases lay between the germline ends. Germline CDR1 is MDHEN and CDR2 is SYDVKM. The CDR3 has 14 residues. CDR3 sequence (DNA): TGTGCCAGCAGTCCTACCTGGACGGCCGGGGAGCTGTTTTTT. It translates to CASSPTWTAGELFF.

This clonotype was picked up a small number of times. The chain links TRBV29-1 to TRBJ1-2, with unresolved D. This CDR3 spans 13 amino acids. V was clipped by 4 bases and J by 4 bases, with 13 bases between them. Germline loops: CDR1 SQVTM, CDR2 ANQGSEA. CDR3 in DNA: TGCAGCGTTGGCCGGCTCTCGGGCTATGGCTACACCTTC. It specifies CSVGRLSGYGYTF.

The chain carries TRBV29-1 and TRBJ1-2; 7 bases line up with TRBD1. The J segment lost 8 bases and the V segment lost 0 bases, leaving 12 bases of the junction unmatched. Germline loops: CDR1 SQVTM, CDR2 ANQGSEA. This CDR3 contains 15 residues. The DNA of the CDR3 is TGCAGCGTTGAAGAAGGAAGGGGGCGCAGTCGGGGCTACACCTTC. Translated, it gives CSVEEGRGRSRGYTF.

This clonotype has a handful of counts. The chain recombines TRBV28 with TRBJ2-1; D call uncertain. CDR3 length: 14 residues. Trimming cost V 6 bases and J 5 bases, with 14 bases left between them. Germline loops: CDR1 MDHEN, CDR2 SYDVKM. The chain's CDR3 is CASSRAGPNNEQFF. CDR3 nucleotides: TGTGCCAGCAGCCGGGCCGGGCCCAACAATGAGCAGTTCTTC.

The rearrangement links TRBV14 to TRBJ2-5; TRBD2 is a possible D gene (6 bases). Trimming took off 10 bases at V and 1 base at J, with 19 bases between the two ends. Germline lookup yields CDR1 SGHDN and CDR2 FVKESK. The length of the CDR3 is 15 residues. Written as DNA, the CDR3 is TGTGCCATCCAAGCGGGTTACGACTTCCAAGAGACCCAGTACTTC. This codes for CAIQAGYDFQETQYF. Variable domain in full (rest from reference TRBV14 and TRBJ2-5): EAGVTQFPSHSVIEKGQTVTLRCDPISGHDNLYWYRRVMGKEIKFLLHFVKESKQDESGMPNNRFLAERTGGTYSTLKVQPAELEDSGVYFCAIQAGYDFQETQYFGPGTRLLVL.

This clonotype has a count of ten or more. The chain has TRBV7-8 and TRBJ1-1; maybe TRBD1 (5 bases). The CDR3 loop spans 16 amino acids. In germline, CDR1 is SGHVS, CDR2 FQNEAQ. V was shortened by 6 bases and J by 0 bases, with 17 bases between the two germline ends. CDR3 DNA: TGTGCCAGCAGTTCCCACTCGGGACTGATGAACACTGAAGCTTTCTTT. It encodes CASSSHSGLMNTEAFF.